The source of this T cell receptor (beta chain) is a study of CD8 T cells in ankylosing spondylitis. In this sample, this clonotype turned up a few times. V lost 8 bases to trimming and J lost 6 bases; unmatched junction nucleotides: 8. The CDR3 runs 13 residues. The V gene's germline CDR1 is ENHRY and CDR2 SYGVKD. TCRdb used MiXCR to reprocess the 5' RACE reads, holding one entry per CDR3 protein. The repertoire consists of 350,000 to 400,000 distinct CDR3 sequences, with 20% occurring once and the leading ten covering about an eighth. This clonotype was obtained from a male donor with ankylosing spondylitis or in good health (not recorded which). The sequenced material came from blood, either unsorted or a sorted T cell fraction (not recorded which). The chain combines TRBV10-3 with TRBJ1-2, with 8 bases that match TRBD1. The CDR3 nucleotides are TGTGCCATCCAAAGACAGGGGTCGGATGGCTACACCTTC. Translation: CAIQRQGSDGYTF.